This T cell receptor (beta chain) was sequenced for a study of OX40 agonist ivuxolimab in advanced cancers. General notes on the study: Ivuxolimab, which targeted the costimulatory receptor OX40 (CD134), was an agonistic, fully human IgG2 monoclonal antibody. Intravenous ivuxolimab was administered to patients every 2 weeks at six dose levels: 0.01, 0.1, 0.3, 1.5, 3 and 10 mg/kg. Among the roughly 50 dose-escalation patients, some 20 had hepatocellular carcinoma, some 15 melanoma, 9 renal cell carcinoma and 9 head and neck cancer. In the dose-escalation cohort, 82.7% of patients were male, and the mean age was around 60 years, with a range of roughly 20 to 80. Patients were allowed to have had prior anti-PD-1, anti-PD-L1 or anti-CTLA-4 therapy, and approximately 40% of the dose-escalation patients had been treated with checkpoint inhibitors. Partial responses were achieved by three dose-escalation patients, of whom one had hepatocellular carcinoma and two had cutaneous melanoma. The point of sequencing TCRbeta in the periphery was to test whether ivuxolimab changed TCR sequence diversity and drove clonal T-cell expansion. The paper covers the monotherapy dose-escalation part of the phase I ivuxolimab trial, which included N ≈ 52 patients.

Patients with autoimmune disease history or receiving systemic immunosuppression were excluded from the trial. Peripheral blood for TCR sequencing was drawn from every dose cohort at baseline, at cycle 4 day 1 and at cycle 7 day 1. The samples were drawn from a first-in-human, open-label, multicenter phase I dose-escalation trial of ivuxolimab. Adults with locally advanced or metastatic melanoma, renal cell, hepatocellular, or head and neck squamous cell carcinoma were enrolled in the trial. Before TCR sequencing, CD4+ T cells and CD8+ T cells were sorted from peripheral blood as separate populations. This clone was seen a handful of times. The antigen this receptor binds is unknown. No much larger clone exists at a distance of one base, and base qualities are not known. Spanning cysteine to phenylalanine, the CDR3 consists of 15 amino acids. The entry retains the CDR3 DNA only, 45 bases that are in frame from base 1. V loses 6 bases at its end and J loses 3 bases; junction bases beyond the gene matches: 6. CDR1 and CDR2, per the germline V gene, are MNHEY and SVGAGI.

The full study reports these points: Low levels of normalized T-cell clonal expansion were also seen in some patients who did not respond. At doses of 0.1 to 3.0 mg/kg, clonal expansion of both CD4+ and CD8+ blood T cells was observed from baseline to week 6. In the 0.1-3.0 mg/kg groups, partial responders had among the lowest normalized peripheral clonal expansion, particularly in CD8+ T cells. The antigen specificity of the peripheral T cells that underwent clonal expansion was not determined. After ivuxolimab, CD8+ T cells had more expanded clones than CD4+ T cells on average.

Genomic DNA was extracted from sorted cells for sequencing of the TCRbeta CDR3 region. The immunoSEQ Assay was used to sequence the TCRbeta CDR3 regions. Entries here come from immuneACCESS through TCRdb and include only in-frame sequences with V and J called. Some clones fail to appear in such tables; in the studies checked, an unresolved V gene covers under half of the shortfall, and the cause of the remainder is unknown. The sample profile shows 70,000 to 80,000 clones; about 81% of them were found once. In total, the top ten clones hold about 5% of the sample. This specimen consisted of CD4+ or CD8+ T cells sorted from blood, obtained in a trial of the OX40 agonist ivuxolimab. This clonotype originated in an adult with an advanced solid tumor such as melanoma, head and neck, liver or kidney cancer. The chain is made from TRBV6-5 and TRBJ2-7, with TRBD2 matching 12 junction bases. In nucleotide form, the sequence is TGTGCCAGCAGAAGTACTAGCGGGAGGAACTACGAGCAGTACTTC. It translates to CASRSTSGRNYEQYF.